These 18 T cell receptor beta chains originate from one sample sequenced in a study of blood T cell repertoires in COVID-19. Some clones are missing from TCRdb's copy, which holds only in-frame ones; the method was immunoSEQ multiplex PCR. The sample contains approximately 87,000 clones, around 80% of which appear only once. Input material: peripheral blood. These receptor sequences come from a woman of 80 years or more with acute or convalescent COVID-19.

The chain has TRBV3-1 (or the pseudogene TRBV3-2) and TRBJ2-1; 10 bases match TRBD2. The CDR3 consists of 17 residues. The junction had 7 bases not matched to a gene; V was cut back by 4 bases and J by 1 base. Germline CDR1 LGHDT, CDR2 YNNKEL (reference sequence). The CDR3 bases are TGTGCCAGCAGCCCGGGTTCAGCGGGGGGGTCCTACAATGAGCAGTTCTTC. Translated: CASSPGSAGGSYNEQFF.

The rearrangement joins TRBV7-2 to TRBJ2-7, with a weak D call TRBD1 (5 bases). Trimming shortened V by 2 bases and J by 0 bases, and 11 bases separated the two germline ends. The germline V gene encodes CDR1 SGHTA and CDR2 FQGNSA. CDR3 size: 15 residues. CDR3 nucleotide sequence: TGTGCCAGCAGCTTATGGGGCAAAAGCTCCTACGAGCAGTACTTC. Protein sequence: CASSLWGKSSYEQYF.

The V and J genes are TRBV30 and TRBJ2-7; 9 bases fit TRBD1. The V and J ends lost 0 bases and 0 bases, in that order; junction bases with no gene match: 18. CDR3 length equals 20 residues. Per the germline V gene, CDR1 is GTSNPN and CDR2 is SVGIG (reference sequence). CDR3 sequence (DNA): TGTGCCTGGAGTGTTTACGGATCCCTTCGACAGGGGGTCCCCTCCTACGAGCAGTACTTC. Its translation is CAWSVYGSLRQGVPSYEQYF.

The CDR3, as DNA: TGTGCCAGCAGCTTGGCGTCAGGGGGCTACGAGCAGTACTTC. It encodes CASSLASGGYEQYF. J is TRBJ2-7 and V is TRBV5-6; 7 bases are a match to TRBD1. The junction had 3 bases not matched to a gene; V was cut back by 0 bases and J by 3 bases. This CDR3 contains 14 residues. The V gene's germline CDR1 is SGHDT and CDR2 YYEEEE. Variable domain in full (rest from reference TRBV5-6 and TRBJ2-7): DAGVTQSPTHLIKTRGQQVTLRCSPKSGHDTVSWYQQALGQGPQFIFQYYEEEERQRGNFPDRFSGHQFPNYSSELNVNALLLGDSALYLCASSLASGGYEQYFGPGTRLTVT.

V usage is TRBV6-4 and J usage is TRBJ1-2; no clear D. The CDR3 spans 14 residues. Trimming took 0 bases from V and 6 from J, leaving 11 bases between them. From germline, CDR1 is MRHNA and CDR2 SNTAGT. As DNA, the CDR3 is TGTGCCAGCAGTGACTCAACAGTCTCCGATGGCTACACCTTC. As protein: CASSDSTVSDGYTF.

This chain uses TRBV28 with TRBJ2-2; 10 nucleotides match TRBD2. V lost 6 bases and J lost 2; bases outside the gene matches: 6. Germline V CDR1 and CDR2: MDHEN, SYDVKM. The CDR3 consists of 16 residues. CDR3 amino acids: CASSRLAGVNTGELFF. The DNA of the CDR3 is TGTGCCAGCAGCCGACTAGCGGGCGTAAACACCGGGGAGCTGTTTTTT.

The J gene is TRBJ2-3, the V gene TRBV11-2; D may be TRBD2 (7 bases). The CDR3 is 18 amino acids. In germline, CDR1 is SGHAT, CDR2 FQNNGV. Trimming pared 4 bases from V and 0 bases from J, leaving 20 bases between. The CDR3 DNA reads TGTGCCAGCAGCTACTCTGCCGGGGGGCTTTCTAGCACAGATACGCAGTATTTT. Its protein is CASSYSAGGLSSTDTQYF.

This chain links TRBV25-1 with TRBJ1-2; 9 nucleotides match TRBD1. The CDR3 consists of 15 residues. V dropped 7 bases and J dropped 4; count of bases not matched to a gene: 10. The V gene's germline CDR1 is MGHDK and CDR2 SYGVNS. CDR3 bases: TGTGCCAGCACTAGCCCCGGGACAGGGATCTATGGCTACACCTTC. It codes for CASTSPGTGIYGYTF.

V gene TRBV7-8 combines with J gene TRBJ2-7; 7 bases map to TRBD1. Germline V lookup: CDR1 SGHVS, CDR2 FQNEAQ. The CDR3 is 13 residues long. The V and J ends lost 4 bases and 5 bases, in that order; junction bases with no gene match: 5. CDR3 protein: CASSSTGNHEQYF. The CDR3 nucleotides read TGTGCCAGCAGCTCGACAGGGAACCACGAGCAGTACTTC. The full variable domain, rest sourced from reference TRBV7-8 and TRBJ2-7, is GAGVSQSPRYKVAKRGQDVALRCDPISGHVSLFWYQQALGQGPEFLTYFQNEAQLDKSGLPSDRFFAERPEGSVSTLKIQRTQQEDSAVYLCASSSTGNHEQYFGPGTRLTVT.

The CDR3 nucleotides read TGTGCCAGCAGGAAGACAGGGGGCGGCTATGGCTACACCTTC. Amino acids: CASRKTGGGYGYTF. This chain uses TRBV5-4 with TRBJ1-2; 10 bases line up with TRBD1. CDR3 size: 14 residues. Trimming cost V 5 bases and J 4 bases; bases outside gene matches: 5. Germline V gives CDR1 SGHNT, CDR2 YYREEE (reference sequence).

This clone was detected only once. The rearrangement uses TRBV7-3 and TRBJ2-1; TRBD2 aligns across 10 bases. The junction had 10 bases not matched to a gene; V was cut back by 5 bases and J by 3 bases. CDR1 is SGHTA, CDR2 FQGTGA, per germline. CDR3 length equals 17 residues. The CDR3 bases are TGTGCCAGCAGCGGAAGCCTTAGCGGGGGGCGCTACAATGAGCAGTTCTTC. Translated: CASSGSLSGGRYNEQFF.

This clone has a count of ten or more. This rearrangement joins TRBV19 to TRBJ1-5, with TRBD1 matching over 7 bases. The ends lost 7 bases at V and 4 bases at J; junction bases unmatched: 4. The CDR3 contains 13 residues. Germline CDR1 reads LNHDA; CDR2 reads SQIVND (reference sequence). The CDR3 here is CASTDRFNQPQHF. Here the CDR3 DNA reads TGTGCCAGTACGGACAGGTTTAATCAGCCCCAGCATTTT.

This chain uses TRBV18 with TRBJ1-2; tentative D call: TRBD1 (5 bases). CDR1 is KGHSH and CDR2 is LQKENI in the germline V gene. Trimming shortened V by 3 bases and J by 3 bases, and 14 bases separated the two germline ends. This CDR3 has 15 residues. The CDR3 reads CASSPVSRGDYGYTF. CDR3 DNA sequence: TGTGCCAGCTCACCCGTTTCTCGGGGGGACTATGGCTACACCTTC.

The rearrangement joins TRBV7-6 to TRBJ2-5, with 7 bases lining up with TRBD1. The CDR3 length is 16 residues. V shed 5 bases and J 1 base; nucleotides not matched to a gene: 10. Germline V gene data show CDR1 as SGHVS and CDR2 as FNYEAQ. DNA of the CDR3: TGTGCCAGCAGCCCCCAGACAGGGCTTCTCCAAGAGACCCAGTACTTC. As protein: CASSPQTGLLQETQYF.

The rearrangement links TRBV9 to TRBJ2-7, with 9 bases fitting TRBD1. This CDR3 has 14 amino acids. Germline-derived CDR1 and CDR2 are SGDLS and YYNGEE. V trimming: 0 bases; J trimming: 4 bases; junction bases outside the gene matches: 2. The CDR3: CASSVADRGYEQYF. The CDR3 DNA follows: TGTGCCAGCAGCGTAGCAGACAGGGGGTACGAGCAGTACTTC. Looking up the rest from reference TRBV9 and TRBJ2-7 gives the full variable domain: DSGVTQTPKHLITATGQRVTLRCSPRSGDLSVYWYQQSLDQGLQFLIQYYNGEERAKGNILERFSAQQFPDLHSELNLSSLELGDSALYFCASSVADRGYEQYFGPGTRLTVT.

In its sample, this clone was seen once. V and J are TRBV18 and TRBJ1-5; no definite D call. V was clipped by 0 bases and J by 3 bases, with 6 bases between them. CDR1 and CDR2 (germline): KGHSH, LQKENI. The CDR3 covers 14 residues. CDR3 protein: CASSPPTVNQPQHF. In DNA form, the CDR3 reads TGTGCCAGCTCACCACCCACGGTCAATCAGCCCCAGCATTTT.

The rearrangement links TRBV9 to TRBJ2-2; 9 bases match TRBD2. The CDR3 runs 17 residues. Germline lookup yields CDR1 SGDLS and CDR2 YYNGEE. The V gene end was trimmed by 2 bases and the J gene end by 0 bases; junction bases not matched to a gene: 5. CDR3 sequence: CASSVTSGLSNTGELFF. CDR3 sequence (DNA): TGTGCCAGCAGCGTGACTAGCGGCCTTTCGAACACCGGGGAGCTGTTTTTT.

The chain uses TRBV21-1 and TRBJ1-5; TRBD1, as called in the table, went unchecked against the DNA. TRBV21-1 is described as a pseudogene. The CDR3 spans 18 residues. The CDR3 sequence: CASSKEAPTVNSNQPQHF. The CDR3 coding sequence is TGTGCCAGCAGCAAAGAGGCCCCGACAGTGAATAGCAATCAGCCCCAGCATTTT.